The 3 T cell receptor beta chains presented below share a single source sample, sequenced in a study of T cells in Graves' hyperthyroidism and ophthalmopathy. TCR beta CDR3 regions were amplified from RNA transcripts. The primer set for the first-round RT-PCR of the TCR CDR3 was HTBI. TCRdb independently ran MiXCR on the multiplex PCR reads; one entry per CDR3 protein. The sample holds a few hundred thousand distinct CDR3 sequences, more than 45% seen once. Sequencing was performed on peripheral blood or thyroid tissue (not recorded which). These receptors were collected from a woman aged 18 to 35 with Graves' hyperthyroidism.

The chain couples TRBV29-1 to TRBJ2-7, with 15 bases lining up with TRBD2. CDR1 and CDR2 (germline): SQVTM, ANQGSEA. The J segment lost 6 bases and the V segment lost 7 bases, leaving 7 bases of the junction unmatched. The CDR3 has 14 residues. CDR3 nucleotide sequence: TGCAGCGGCGCGGGGACTAGCGGGAGGATCGAGCAGTACTTC. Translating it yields CSGAGTSGRIEQYF.

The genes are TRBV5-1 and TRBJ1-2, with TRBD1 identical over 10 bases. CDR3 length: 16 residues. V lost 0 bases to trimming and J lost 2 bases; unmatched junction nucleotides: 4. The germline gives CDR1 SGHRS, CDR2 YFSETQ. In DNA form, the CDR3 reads TGCGCCAGCAGCTTGGCAGGGACAGGGGACAACTATGGCTACACCTTC. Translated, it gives CASSLAGTGDNYGYTF.

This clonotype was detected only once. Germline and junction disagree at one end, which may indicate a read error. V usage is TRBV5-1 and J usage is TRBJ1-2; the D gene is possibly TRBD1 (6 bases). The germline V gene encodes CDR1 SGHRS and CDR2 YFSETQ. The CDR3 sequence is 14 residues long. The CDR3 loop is CASSLASDRYGYTF. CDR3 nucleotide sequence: TGTGCCAGCAGCTTGGCGTCCGACAGGTACGGCTACACCTTC.